Each of the 4 T cell receptor beta chains below was sequenced from the same sample in a study of long-term antiretroviral therapy in people with HIV. Sequencing relied on immunoSEQ assay v3.0, run at survey level. Sequencing was performed with immunoSEQ multiplex PCR; in TCRdb, only in-frame clones are kept and a portion is missing. This sample has roughly 28,000 clones; approximately 90% occur once, and the top ten carry under 5.5%. Sample: unsorted PBMCs, taken 3.1 years after starting antiretroviral therapy. The receptors stem from a man aged 18 to 29 with HIV.

The chain combines TRBV7-9 with TRBJ2-1; D gene ambiguous. This CDR3 region has 12 residues. Trimming pared 0 bases from V and 7 bases from J, leaving 4 bases between. The germline CDR1 and CDR2 sequences are SEHNR and FQNEAQ (reference sequence). In DNA, the CDR3 is TGTGCCAGCAGCTTAGCGAGGAATGAGCAGTTCTTC. Translated, it gives CASSLARNEQFF.

This sequence joins TRBV19 and TRBJ1-5; D possibly corresponds to TRBD1 (5 bases). Trimming cost V 4 bases and J 11 bases, with 12 bases left between them. The CDR3 is 12 amino acids. Germline CDR1 reads LNHDA; CDR2 reads SQIVND (reference sequence). The CDR3 nucleotides read TGTGCCAGTAGTACGGGGGGAATCGCCCAGCATTTT. This translates into CASSTGGIAQHF. Drawing the rest from reference TRBV19 and TRBJ1-5, the complete variable domain is DGGITQSPKYLFRKEGQNVTLSCEQNLNHDAMYWYRQDPGQGLRLIYYSQIVNDFQKGDIAEGYSVSREKKESFPLTVTSAQKNPTAFYLCASSTGGIAQHFGDGTRLSIL.

This clone was seen a single time. The chain employs TRBV11-2 and TRBJ2-7; TRBD2 is a possible D gene (7 bases). From germline, CDR1 is SGHAT and CDR2 FQNNGV. The CDR3 consists of 14 residues. Trimming took off 1 base at V and 6 bases at J, with 13 bases between the two ends. The CDR3 reads CASSLGGGDREQYF. Written as DNA, the CDR3 is TGTGCCAGCAGCTTAGGGGGGGGCGATCGCGAGCAGTACTTC.

In this sample, this clone turned up once. The rearrangement links TRBV5-4 to TRBJ2-3, with D uncertain. V shed 0 bases and J shed 4 bases, with 12 bases lying between them. The CDR3 is made up of 15 amino acids. CDR1 SGHNT and CDR2 YYREEE come from the germline V gene (reference sequence). CDR3 nucleotides: TGTGCCAGCAGCTTGGCCCTGAGACTTTCAGATACGCAGTATTTT. Translating it yields CASSLALRLSDTQYF.